This T cell receptor (beta chain) is drawn from a study of blood T cell repertoires in COVID-19. Sequenced by immunoSEQ multiplex PCR; TCRdb stores in-frame clones only, minus some. The table includes 150,000 or so clones, over 80% detected once. CDR1 is MGHDK and CDR2 is SYGVNS in the germline V gene. Trimming took off 5 bases at V and 6 bases at J, with 11 bases between the two ends. CDR3 length: 12 residues. The sequenced material came from peripheral blood. The TCR originated in a woman in her 50s with acute or convalescent COVID-19. J is TRBJ2-7 and V is TRBV25-1; D unclear. The CDR3 loop reads CASSSPGREQYF. CDR3 in DNA: TGTGCCAGCAGTTCCCCCGGTCGCGAGCAGTACTTC.